This T cell receptor beta chain derives from a study of response to subunit inactivated influenza vaccine. J was trimmed by 11 bases and V by 5 bases; bases with no gene match: 14. This CDR3 is 16 amino acids long. The germline CDR1 and CDR2 sequences are MNHEY and SMNVEV (reference sequence). Using its own MiXCR run on the RT-PCR reads, TCRdb lists one record per CDR3 protein. The sample shows hundreds of thousands of distinct CDR3 sequences, 15% to 20% of them seen only once. This clonotype has just a few counts. The antigen is unknown. Points from the study as a whole: Authors suggested seasonal influenza vaccinations each recruit few new T cells.

The source of this sequence is a man aged 50 to 75 who received an inactivated influenza vaccine. V usage is TRBV27 and J usage is TRBJ2-1; 11 bases line up with TRBD2. The sequenced sample was CD4+ T cells sorted from PBMCs, obtained around 25 months after vaccination. The CDR3 nucleotides read TGTGCCAGCAGTCCAACCGGGACTAGCGGCTTTACCCAGCAGTTCTTC. Protein product: CASSPTGTSGFTQQFF.